The 30 T cell receptor beta chains given below trace back to one sample, sequenced in a study of shared clonotypes between healthy human individuals. CD45RO negativity and positive selection for CCR7 defined naive CD8 cells, a population that excluded terminally differentiated effector memory CD45RA+ cells. TCRdb's copy holds only in-frame clones and misses some; the assay was immunoSEQ multiplex PCR. Of 1.5 million to 2.5 million clones listed, approximately 94% are singletons. Sequencing input: naive CD8+ T cells sorted from blood. The receptors come from a man aged 18 to 30 in good health.

The gene calls are TRBV27 and TRBJ1-2; 7 bases align to TRBD1. The germline V gene encodes CDR1 MNHEY and CDR2 SMNVEV (reference sequence). J lost 4 bases, V lost 6 bases, and 14 bases had no gene match. The CDR3 covers 16 residues. CDR3 coding DNA: TGTGCCAGCAGCCCTTCTGCGGGACAGTTTATCTATGGCTACACCTTC. Its translation: CASSPSAGQFIYGYTF.

This chain joins TRBV9 and TRBJ1-6, with D possibly TRBD1 on 5 matching bases. Germline values: CDR1 SGDLS, CDR2 YYNGEE. Trimming took 4 bases from V and 10 from J, leaving 15 bases between them. This CDR3 comprises 14 residues. CDR3 loop: CASSFGGGFSPLHF. In DNA, the CDR3 is TGTGCCAGCAGCTTCGGCGGGGGATTCTCACCCCTCCACTTT.

This chain connects TRBV9 to TRBJ2-7; TRBD1 matches 9 bases. CDR1 and CDR2 from the germline V gene are SGDLS and YYNGEE. V gave up 4 bases and J gave up 3 bases; unmatched junction bases: 5. This CDR3 has 14 residues. The CDR3 DNA reads as TGTGCCAGCAGCAGAGGGACAGGGAGCTACGAGCAGTACTTC. It encodes CASSRGTGSYEQYF.

The chain has TRBV28 and TRBJ2-1; D not certain. The CDR3 sequence is 13 residues long. Trimming pared 3 bases from V and 0 bases from J, leaving 3 bases between. Germline CDR1 reads MDHEN; CDR2 reads SYDVKM. In DNA form, the CDR3 reads TGTGCCAGCAGTTTGGCCTCCTACAATGAGCAGTTCTTC. Its protein product is CASSLASYNEQFF.

The chain links TRBV6-5 to TRBJ1-1; TRBD1 matches at 9 bases. Germline trimming cut 5 bases from V and 7 bases from J; bases unmatched to any gene: 8. Germline V gene sequence: CDR1 MNHEY, CDR2 SVGAGI. The CDR3 consists of 14 residues. DNA of the CDR3: TGTGCCAGCAGTCCCCGGACAGGGGTCCGTGAAGCTTTCTTT. It is translated as CASSPRTGVREAFF.

The J gene is TRBJ2-7, the V gene TRBV4-3; possibly TRBD2 for D (5 bases). V was cut by 1 base and J by 6 bases, with 22 bases left in between. This CDR3 is 17 amino acids long. Germline V gene data show CDR1 as LGHNA and CDR2 as YSLEER. Here the CDR3 reads CASSQAVLGAEHSEQYF. CDR3 in DNA: TGCGCCAGCAGCCAAGCGGTTTTAGGAGCGGAACATTCCGAGCAGTACTTC.

The chain carries TRBV15 and TRBJ2-7, with D perhaps given as TRBD1 or TRBD2 (5 bases each). The CDR3 extends over 14 amino acids. CDR1 and CDR2 from the germline V gene are LNHNV and YYDKDF (reference sequence). The ends were cut back, 11 bases at V and 2 bases at J, with 19 bases in the middle. CDR3 nucleotides: TGTGCCTCATCACGGGGACGGGACCCCTACGAGCAGTACTTC. It specifies CASSRGRDPYEQYF.

This rearrangement joins TRBV30 to TRBJ1-1, with a weak D call TRBD1 (5 bases). CDR1 and CDR2 from the germline V gene are GTSNPN and SVGIG (reference sequence). CDR3 length equals 11 residues. Between the trimmed V and J ends, which lost 7 bases and 2 bases, there was a span of 8 bases. CDR3 DNA: TGTGCCTTAACAGGAAACACTGAAGCTTTCTTT. Translated: CALTGNTEAFF.

The chain recombines TRBV7-9 with TRBJ1-6; possibly TRBD1 for D (5 bases). This CDR3 comprises 19 residues. Trimming pared 5 bases from V and 0 bases from J, leaving 20 bases between. The V gene's germline CDR1 is SEHNR and CDR2 FQNEAQ (reference sequence). This CDR3 is CASSQAPGMGPSYNSPLHF. In nucleotides, the CDR3 is TGTGCCAGCAGCCAAGCCCCAGGGATGGGGCCCTCCTATAATTCACCCCTCCACTTT.

About this clone: The sample contains more than one DNA sequence encoding this CDR3. The chain is built from TRBV9 and TRBJ2-2; 7 bases line up with TRBD1. CDR3 length: 15 residues. Germline CDR1 SGDLS, CDR2 YYNGEE. V was pared by 0 bases and J by 1 base, with 0 bases of the junction left unmatched. CDR3 region: CASSVGTGNTGELFF. CDR3 coding DNA: TGTGCCAGCAGCGTAGGGACAGGGAACACCGGGGAGCTGTTTTTT.

With respect to this clone: The same CDR3 is also encoded by other DNA sequences in this sample. The chain recombines TRBV10-3 with TRBJ2-1; 9 bases line up with TRBD1. The CDR3 has 16 amino acids. With V trimmed by 2 bases and J by 3 bases, 5 bases remained unmatched. Germline V gives CDR1 ENHRY, CDR2 SYGVKD. Here the CDR3 reads CAISEAGTGLYNEQFF. CDR3 nucleotides: TGTGCCATCAGTGAGGCGGGGACAGGGCTCTACAATGAGCAGTTCTTC.

This clone was seen just once. The chain is built from TRBV19 and TRBJ2-1; 8 nucleotides align to TRBD1. V shed 5 bases and J 8 bases; nucleotides not matched to a gene: 11. The CDR3 totals 15 residues. CDR1 and CDR2 from the germline V gene are LNHDA and SQIVND (reference sequence). The CDR3 DNA reads TGTGCCAGTAGTTTCTCAGGGGGCGCCTGGGATGAGCAGTTCTTC. As protein: CASSFSGGAWDEQFF. The full variable domain, in which reference TRBV19 and TRBJ2-1 provide the parts outside the CDR3, is DGGITQSPKYLFRKEGQNVTLSCEQNLNHDAMYWYRQDPGQGLRLIYYSQIVNDFQKGDIAEGYSVSREKKESFPLTVTSAQKNPTAFYLCASSFSGGAWDEQFFGPGTRLTVL.

This rearrangement joins TRBV6-1 to TRBJ2-7; possibly TRBD1 for D (5 bases). The V gene's germline CDR1 is MNHNS and CDR2 SASEGT. There are 14 residues in the CDR3. The V and J ends lost 1 base and 5 bases respectively, with 12 bases between them. This CDR3 is CASSEGERRDEQYF. CDR3 in DNA: TGTGCCAGCAGTGAAGGAGAACGCAGGGACGAGCAGTACTTC.

The chain uses TRBV4-1 and TRBJ2-1; D might be TRBD1 (6 bases). Germline lookup yields CDR1 MGHRA and CDR2 YSYEKL. The CDR3 sequence is 18 residues long. Trimming pared 0 bases from V and 0 bases from J, leaving 15 bases between. The CDR3 protein is CASSQELRTAFSYNEQFF. Here the CDR3 DNA reads TGCGCCAGCAGCCAAGAACTCAGGACAGCTTTCTCCTACAATGAGCAGTTCTTC.

The V call is TRBV9, the J call TRBJ1-4; maybe TRBD1 (5 bases). Trimming took off 4 bases at V and 3 bases at J, with 13 bases between the two ends. This CDR3 comprises 15 residues. CDR1 is SGDLS and CDR2 is YYNGEE in the germline V gene. This CDR3 reads CASSPGGGSNEKLFF. In DNA form, the CDR3 reads TGTGCCAGCAGCCCCGGGGGAGGGTCTAATGAAAAACTGTTTTTT.

The chain employs TRBV4-2 and TRBJ2-7; TRBD2 might be the D (7 bases). Deletions cut 4 bases from V and 2 bases from J, with 15 bases between. The CDR3 spans 15 residues. Germline V gene sequence: CDR1 LGHNA, CDR2 YNFKEQ. In DNA, the CDR3 is TGTGCCAGCAGCCCCCGCGGGGGCGGTCCCTACGAGCAGTACTTC. The encoded protein is CASSPRGGGPYEQYF.

V usage is TRBV23-1 and J usage is TRBJ2-7; possible D gene TRBD2, 5 bases. TRBV23-1 is flagged as an ORF with uncertain function. The CDR3 totals 13 residues. V lost 0 bases and J 7 bases, leaving 10 bases between the germline ends. In DNA form, the CDR3 reads TGCGCCAGCAGTCAATCGGAGGATGAGGAGCAGTACTTC. Translation: CASSQSEDEEQYF.

This chain links TRBV14 with TRBJ2-7; 13 positions match TRBD2. This CDR3 region has 18 residues. J was trimmed by 1 base and V by 1 base; bases with no gene match: 7. Germline CDR1 reads SGHDN; CDR2 reads FVKESK. The CDR3 spells CASSQATGLAGPSYEQYF. The CDR3 DNA follows: TGTGCCAGCAGCCAAGCAACGGGACTAGCGGGACCTTCCTACGAGCAGTACTTC.

The chain couples TRBV10-3 to TRBJ1-1, with TRBD1 matching 8 bases. Germline lookup yields CDR1 ENHRY and CDR2 SYGVKD. The CDR3 sequence is 13 residues long. The trim removed 7 bases at V and 4 bases at J, leaving 5 bases unmatched. The CDR3 sequence is CAIKTGDGTEAFF. DNA for the CDR3: TGTGCCATCAAGACAGGGGACGGCACTGAAGCTTTCTTT.

This chain connects TRBV6-1 to TRBJ2-2; D perhaps matches TRBD1 (6 bases). This CDR3 region has 14 residues. The V and J ends lost 10 bases and 0 bases respectively, with 12 bases between them. Germline CDR1 is MNHNS and CDR2 is SASEGT. As DNA, the CDR3 is TGTGCCACAGGACAGACCGCGAACACCGGGGAGCTGTTTTTT. Translated, it gives CATGQTANTGELFF.

V gene TRBV6-6 combines with J gene TRBJ1-6; the D is unclear. Trimming left V 5 bases short and J 0 bases short, with 8 bases between. The CDR3 has 15 amino acids. Germline V gene lookup returns CDR1 MNHNY and CDR2 SVGAGI (reference sequence). The CDR3 loop reads CASSIESSYNSPLHF. The CDR3 coding sequence is TGTGCCAGCAGTATCGAGAGCTCCTATAATTCACCCCTCCACTTT.

The rearrangement links TRBV6-6 to TRBJ1-4; D is ambiguous. Germline V gene data show CDR1 as MNHNY and CDR2 as SVGAGI (reference sequence). This CDR3 has 15 residues. The ends were cut back, 0 bases at V and 6 bases at J, with 11 bases in the middle. CDR3 DNA sequence: TGTGCCAGCAGTTACTCTCGCTGGGAAGATGAAAAACTGTTTTTT. Its translation is CASSYSRWEDEKLFF.

The genes are TRBV7-9 and TRBJ1-4; TRBD1 is a possible D gene (5 bases). The CDR3 extends over 13 amino acids. Trimming shortened V by 11 bases and J by 8 bases, and 18 bases separated the two germline ends. In germline, CDR1 is SEHNR, CDR2 FQNEAQ (reference sequence). CDR3: CAAAEGANEKLFF. CDR3 in DNA: TGTGCCGCAGCCGAAGGGGCCAACGAAAAACTGTTTTTT.

CDR3 in DNA: TGTGCCAGCAGCGTATCAGACTATGGCTACACCTTC. This gives the protein CASSVSDYGYTF. V is TRBV9 and J is TRBJ1-2; D uncertain. The CDR3 loop spans 12 amino acids. CDR1 SGDLS and CDR2 YYNGEE come from the germline V gene. Trimming cost V 1 base and J 3 bases, with 4 bases left between them.

This clone was observed a single time. The chain is built from TRBV5-6 and TRBJ1-1; D is unresolved. This CDR3 comprises 13 residues. The V gene's germline CDR1 is SGHDT and CDR2 YYEEEE. V lost 4 bases and J lost 0, with 7 bases in between. The CDR3 coding sequence is TGTGCCAGCAGCACGGGCCTGAACACTGAAGCTTTCTTT. It specifies CASSTGLNTEAFF.

The rearrangement links TRBV7-8 to TRBJ2-7; perhaps TRBD2 as D (5 bases). Germline assignment: CDR1 SGHVS and CDR2 FQNEAQ. The length of the CDR3 is 16 residues. Trimming pared 0 bases from V and 2 bases from J, leaving 14 bases between. CDR3 loop: CASSLAVFEGAYEQYF. CDR3 sequence (DNA): TGTGCCAGCAGCTTAGCCGTGTTCGAGGGTGCCTACGAGCAGTACTTC.

The V and J genes are TRBV7-9 and TRBJ2-6, with D uncertain. Germline V CDR1 and CDR2: SEHNR, FQNEAQ (reference sequence). The V end was cut by 5 bases, the J end by 2 bases, with 10 bases between. This CDR3 contains 15 residues. CDR3 amino acids: CASSPLGPGANVLTF. The CDR3 nucleotides are TGTGCCAGCAGCCCCCTAGGCCCTGGGGCCAACGTCCTGACTTTC.

The chain links TRBV10-1 to TRBJ2-2; TRBD2 is a possible D gene (5 bases). This CDR3 has 14 amino acids. Per germline, CDR1 WNHNN and CDR2 SYGVQD (reference sequence). The ends were cut back, 6 bases at V and 2 bases at J, with 10 bases in the middle. CDR3 nucleotides: TGCGCCAGCAGCCTGGCGGGCAACACCGGGGAGCTGTTTTTT. This sequence encodes CASSLAGNTGELFF.

For this clone: This sample also contains other DNA sequences that code for the same CDR3. The chain links TRBV19 to TRBJ2-7; possibly TRBD2 for D (5 bases). CDR3 length: 12 residues. CDR1 and CDR2 (germline): LNHDA, SQIVND (reference sequence). V gave up 5 bases and J gave up 2 bases, with 7 bases separating them. The CDR3 nucleotides are TGTGCCAGTAGTCCCGGGACCTACGAGCAGTACTTC. Translation: CASSPGTYEQYF.

The V call is TRBV9, the J call TRBJ2-2; D remains ambiguous. With 0 bases removed from V and 1 base from J, the gap between germline ends came to 4 bases. The length of the CDR3 is 14 residues. From germline, CDR1 is SGDLS and CDR2 YYNGEE. CDR3 nucleotide sequence: TGTGCCAGCAGCGTAGTTGAGAACACCGGGGAGCTGTTTTTT. Its translation: CASSVVENTGELFF.